One and the same sample provided the 18 T cell receptor beta chains below, sequenced in a study of T cells in Graves' hyperthyroidism and ophthalmopathy. What was amplified from RNA transcripts were TCR beta CDR3 regions. First-round RT-PCR of the TCR CDR3 relied on the HTBI primer set. TCRdb re-called the multiplex PCR reads through MiXCR, storing one row per CDR3 protein. The table has 550,000 to 850,000 distinct CDR3 sequences, around a sixth seen once; the top ten hold roughly 17%. The sample consisted of blood. All receptors come from a woman between 45 and 65 years old with Graves' hyperthyroidism that later progressed to Graves' ophthalmopathy.

This clonotype was counted between two and nine times. The rearrangement joins TRBV20-1 to TRBJ2-2, with 7 bases lining up with TRBD2. After removal of 6 bases from V and 5 bases from J, the junction contained 12 bases not matched to a gene. Per the germline V gene, CDR1 is DFQATT and CDR2 is SNEGSKA (reference sequence). CDR3 length equals 15 residues. The CDR3 nucleotides are TGCAGTGCCCTAAGCGGGACCCCACAGACCGGGGAGCTGTTTTTT. Translating gives CSALSGTPQTGELFF.

There are a few counts of this clonotype. In DNA form, the CDR3 reads TGTGCTAGTGGTTCGGACAGGAGGGGGGAAGAGACCCAGTACTTC. Translating gives CASGSDRRGEETQYF. The gene calls are TRBV12-5 and TRBJ2-5, with TRBD1 as a possible D gene (7 bases). V lost 4 bases and J lost 3, with 15 bases in between. Germline V gene data show CDR1 as LGHNT and CDR2 as FRNRAP. CDR3 length: 15 amino acids.

This clonotype has at least ten counts. The V and J genes are TRBV20-1 and TRBJ2-5; TRBD1 aligns across 8 bases. The trim removed 6 bases at V and 3 bases at J, leaving 6 bases unmatched. Germline assignment: CDR1 DFQATT and CDR2 SNEGSKA (reference sequence). CDR3 length equals 13 residues. CDR3 amino acids: CSAPDRAKETQYF. In DNA, the CDR3 is TGCAGTGCCCCGGACAGGGCCAAAGAGACCCAGTACTTC.

This chain connects TRBV3-1 to TRBJ1-1, with 8 bases aligning to TRBD1. The CDR3 has 14 residues. CDR1 LGHDT and CDR2 YNNKEL come from the germline V gene (reference sequence). The trim removed 6 bases at V and 6 bases at J, leaving 9 bases unmatched. The CDR3 DNA sequence: TGTGCCAGCAGATACGCAGGGGGCGCATCTGAAGCTTTCTTT. Translation: CASRYAGGASEAFF.

Only a few counts were recorded for this clonotype. The genes are TRBV27 and TRBJ2-1; perhaps TRBD2 as D (5 bases). Germline V gives CDR1 MNHEY, CDR2 SMNVEV (reference sequence). The ends were cut back, 7 bases at V and 6 bases at J, with 22 bases in the middle. This CDR3 is built from 16 residues. CDR3 region: CASTRGGRAYPNEQFF. The CDR3 nucleotides read TGTGCCAGCACCCGGGGTGGGCGAGCATACCCCAATGAGCAGTTCTTC.

About this clonotype itself: Its ends do not fully match the called genes, so a read error is possible. The CDR3 sequence is CASSTITGQGATGAFF. The CDR3 DNA sequence: TGTGCCAGCAGCACCATCACGGGACAGGGGGCCACTGGAGCTTTCTTT. The chain recombines TRBV11-2 with TRBJ1-1; 12 positions match TRBD1. Germline loops: CDR1 SGHAT, CDR2 FQNNGV. CDR3 length: 16 residues.

The rearrangement links TRBV4-1 to TRBJ1-5, with 7 positions matching TRBD1. The V segment lost 4 bases and the J segment 4 bases; nucleotides outside the gene matches: 13. Germline V gene lookup returns CDR1 MGHRA and CDR2 YSYEKL. This CDR3 has 17 amino acids. CDR3: CASSLSTGPRGNQPQHF. The CDR3 DNA is TGCGCCAGCAGCCTTTCGACAGGGCCTAGGGGGAATCAGCCCCAGCATTTT.

This clonotype was observed many times. The rearrangement uses TRBV20-1 and TRBJ1-2, with D unresolved. CDR3 length: 20 residues. CDR1 and CDR2 (germline): DFQATT, SNEGSKA (reference sequence). Trimming cost V 6 bases and J 1 base, with 33 bases left between them. In DNA, the CDR3 is TGCAGTGCCAGAAGGGAGGGTCTTGGCCAATTGGCTCAACGTAACTATGGCTACACCTTC. It encodes CSARREGLGQLAQRNYGYTF.

This clonotype was detected many times. V is TRBV7-2 and J is TRBJ2-7; D assignment may be TRBD1 or TRBD2 (6 bases each). Trimming pared 5 bases from V and 3 bases from J, leaving 17 bases between. CDR3 length: 15 residues. CDR1 and CDR2 from the germline V gene are SGHTA and FQGNSA. This CDR3 is CASSGVGGHDYEQYF. As DNA, the CDR3 is TGTGCCAGCAGCGGAGTGGGGGGACATGACTACGAGCAGTACTTC. Full variable domain (outside the CDR3, taken from reference TRBV7-2 and TRBJ2-7): GAGVSQSPSNKVTEKGKDVELRCDPISGHTALYWYRQSLGQGLEFLIYFQGNSAPDKSGLPSDRFSAERTGGSVSTLTIQRTQQEDSAVYLCASSGVGGHDYEQYFGPGTRLTVT.

V and J are TRBV7-9 and TRBJ1-4; D may be TRBD1 (5 bases). The germline V gene has CDR1 SEHNR and CDR2 FQNEAQ (reference sequence). CDR3 length equals 16 residues. V lost 4 bases, J lost 0 bases, and 12 bases lay in between. CDR3: CASSSPDSATNEKLFF. As DNA, the CDR3 is TGTGCCAGCAGCTCACCCGACAGTGCAACTAATGAAAAACTGTTTTTT.

This clonotype was seen repeatedly, ten times or more. The rearrangement uses TRBV20-1 and TRBJ2-1; 10 positions agree with TRBD1. The CDR3 has 16 amino acids. Germline values: CDR1 DFQATT, CDR2 SNEGSKA (reference sequence). Trimming cost V 2 bases and J 9 bases; bases outside gene matches: 13. The CDR3 DNA is TGCAGTGCTAGACACTTCCCAAGGACAGGGGGAGGTGAGCAGTTCTTC. It codes for CSARHFPRTGGGEQFF.

This clonotype was seen ten or more times. The chain is built from TRBV11-2 and TRBJ1-2; 11 bases agree with TRBD1. J gave up 7 bases and V 5 bases, and 15 bases lay outside the gene matches. The germline gives CDR1 SGHAT, CDR2 FQNNGV. CDR3 size: 17 residues. CDR3 in amino acids: CASSPTQGGQGAFGYTF. The CDR3 DNA reads TGTGCCAGCAGCCCCACTCAGGGCGGACAGGGGGCTTTTGGCTACACCTTC.

The table lists this clonotype with a few counts. This sequence joins TRBV9 and TRBJ1-5; D not resolved. The CDR3 has 14 residues. Germline assignment: CDR1 SGDLS and CDR2 YYNGEE. V dropped 0 bases and J dropped 4 bases, with 8 bases sitting between them. The CDR3 nucleotides read TGTGCCAGCAGCGTAGGCGGTAGGAATCAGCCCCAGCATTTT. This gives the protein CASSVGGRNQPQHF.

Many counts were recorded for this clonotype. The chain uses TRBV3-1 and TRBJ2-5, with D perhaps matching TRBD2 (5 bases). Germline CDR1 LGHDT, CDR2 YNNKEL (reference sequence). With 4 bases removed from V and 5 bases from J, the gap between germline ends came to 17 bases. The CDR3 has 15 residues. The CDR3 nucleotides are TGTGCCAGCAGCCTTTCCTGGACCTCGGGGGAGACCCAGTACTTC. Protein sequence: CASSLSWTSGETQYF.

The table lists this clonotype with many counts. The chain couples TRBV2 to TRBJ1-1; D might be TRBD1 (5 bases). This CDR3 has 18 residues. Germline assignment: CDR1 SNHLY and CDR2 FYNNEI. V dropped 4 bases and J dropped 5 bases, with 26 bases sitting between them. The CDR3 region is CASSGEALPHGGGTEAFF. The CDR3 nucleotides read TGTGCCAGCAGTGGGGAAGCGCTCCCTCACGGGGGAGGAACTGAAGCTTTCTTT.

This clonotype was detected many times. The chain employs TRBV27 and TRBJ2-5; D not resolved. There are 14 residues in the CDR3. V lost 3 bases, J lost 2 bases, and 10 bases lay in between. Germline loops: CDR1 MNHEY, CDR2 SMNVEV (reference sequence). The CDR3 reads CASSFVAAQETQYF. CDR3 sequence (DNA): TGTGCCAGCAGTTTTGTGGCTGCACAAGAGACCCAGTACTTC.

J is TRBJ1-4 and V is TRBV6-1; no clear D. The V gene lost 2 bases and the J gene lost 7 bases, with 17 bases spanning the gap. CDR1 MNHNS and CDR2 SASEGT come from the germline V gene. The CDR3 runs to 16 residues. The CDR3 reads CASSERGEPSSEKLFF. The CDR3 DNA sequence: TGTGCCAGCAGTGAACGGGGAGAACCCTCTAGTGAAAAACTGTTTTTT.

There are many counts of this clonotype. V usage is TRBV7-3 and J usage is TRBJ1-1; 8 positions agree with TRBD1. This CDR3 is 14 amino acids long. Germline lookup yields CDR1 SGHTA and CDR2 FQGTGA. The J segment lost 1 base and the V segment lost 5 bases, leaving 3 bases of the junction unmatched. CDR3 in DNA: TGTGCCAGCAGCCCGGACAGGGCGAACACTGAAGCTTTCTTT. This codes for CASSPDRANTEAFF.